The 17 T cell receptor beta chains below all came from one sample that was sequenced in a study of technical replicates of blood from a handful of donors. Sequenced by immunoSEQ multiplex PCR; TCRdb stores in-frame clones only, minus some. Of some 80,000 clones listed, approximately 96% were seen once; the top ten hold 0.31%. The source material was T cells isolated from PBMCs. Receptor source: a human donor in good health.

The chain uses TRBV5-1 and TRBJ1-4, with D possibly being TRBD1 (5 bases). This CDR3 contains 15 residues. Germline CDR1 reads SGHRS; CDR2 reads YFSETQ. Trimming pared 7 bases from V and 6 bases from J, leaving 19 bases between. DNA for the CDR3: TGCGCCAGCTCCAGTAGTGGGACTAGGGATGAAAAACTGTTTTTT. This encodes CASSSSGTRDEKLFF.

The chain joins TRBV11-2 to TRBJ2-5, with 7 bases aligning to TRBD2. After removal of 5 bases from V and 3 bases from J, the junction contained 9 bases not matched to a gene. CDR1 is SGHAT and CDR2 is FQNNGV in the germline V gene. This CDR3 contains 15 residues. The CDR3 region is CASSPSGLAEETQYF. CDR3 DNA sequence: TGTGCCAGCAGCCCCTCAGGGCTAGCGGAAGAGACCCAGTACTTC.

This chain uses TRBV6-1 with TRBJ2-2, with 7 bases lining up with TRBD2. V lost 2 bases to trimming and J lost 6 bases; unmatched junction nucleotides: 6. In germline, CDR1 is MNHNS, CDR2 SASEGT. The CDR3 is made up of 15 amino acids. The CDR3 nucleotides read TGTGCCAGCAGTGAACGTGGGAGGGCCCCCGGGGAGCTGTTTTTT. It codes for CASSERGRAPGELFF.

This sequence joins TRBV19 and TRBJ1-1; TRBD1 agrees at 7 bases. The CDR3 has 14 amino acids. The ends lost 1 base at V and 4 bases at J; junction bases unmatched: 3. Germline-derived CDR1 and CDR2 are LNHDA and SQIVND (reference sequence). The CDR3 nucleotides read TGTGCCAGTAGTATAGGTCAGGGGGGCACTGAAGCTTTCTTT. Its protein is CASSIGQGGTEAFF.

J is TRBJ1-5 and V is TRBV19; perhaps TRBD1 as D (6 bases). The CDR3 is 15 residues long. Germline V gives CDR1 LNHDA, CDR2 SQIVND (reference sequence). V lost 4 bases to trimming and J lost 1 base, with 11 bases between them. Written as DNA, the CDR3 is TGTGCCAGTAGTACCCTGACAGGAAGCAATCAGCCCCAGCATTTT. Protein sequence: CASSTLTGSNQPQHF.

The chain has TRBV7-6 and TRBJ2-5; D call uncertain. Germline V gene data show CDR1 as SGHVS and CDR2 as FNYEAQ. The CDR3 loop spans 13 amino acids. V was shortened by 5 bases and J by 1 base, with 8 bases between the two germline ends. The CDR3 sequence: CASSEAPQETQYF. CDR3 nucleotides: TGTGCCAGCAGCGAGGCCCCCCAAGAGACCCAGTACTTC.

The chain recombines TRBV7-8 with TRBJ1-1; no firm D call. Germline CDR1 reads SGHVS; CDR2 reads FQNEAQ. Trimming cost V 1 base and J 3 bases, with 6 bases left between them. This CDR3 has 13 amino acids. The CDR3 protein is CASSLVRDTEAFF. CDR3 coding DNA: TGTGCCAGCAGCTTAGTTCGGGACACTGAAGCTTTCTTT.

This rearrangement joins TRBV14 to TRBJ2-2; D possibly corresponds to TRBD1 (6 bases). V was pared by 8 bases and J by 2 bases, with 12 bases between. From germline, CDR1 is SGHDN and CDR2 FVKESK. The CDR3 is 14 residues long. CDR3 sequence: CASRSGVNTGELFF. CDR3 nucleotides: TGTGCCAGCCGTTCAGGGGTCAACACCGGGGAGCTGTTTTTT.

The table lists this clone with a count of one. The gene calls are TRBV2 and TRBJ2-7; 8 positions agree with TRBD2. Per germline, CDR1 SNHLY and CDR2 FYNNEI. CDR3 length equals 13 residues. V shed 4 bases, J shed 3 bases, and the junction held 2 bases outside the gene matches. The CDR3 nucleotides are TGTGCCAGCAGTGGTAGCGGGGTCTACGAGCAGTACTTC. Amino acids: CASSGSGVYEQYF.

The chain carries TRBV15 and TRBJ2-7; the match to TRBD1 covers 7 bases. Germline loops: CDR1 LNHNV, CDR2 YYDKDF (reference sequence). Trimming removed 0 bases from V and 4 bases from J; junction bases left unmatched: 3. CDR3 length: 14 residues. The CDR3 is CATSREQGSYEQYF. Here the CDR3 DNA reads TGTGCCACCAGCAGAGAACAGGGGTCATACGAGCAGTACTTC.

This clone was detected only once. The chain is built from TRBV7-9 and TRBJ1-1, with unresolved D. The CDR3 consists of 11 residues. Deletions cut 1 base from V and 8 bases from J, with 5 bases between. The V gene's germline CDR1 is SEHNR and CDR2 FQNEAQ (reference sequence). CDR3 amino acids: CASSLVQEAFF. The CDR3 DNA follows: TGTGCCAGCAGCTTAGTACAGGAAGCTTTCTTT.

The rearrangement links TRBV27 to TRBJ2-1; 8 bases fit TRBD2. CDR3 length: 13 residues. Germline CDR1 MNHEY, CDR2 SMNVEV (reference sequence). Germline trimming cut 2 bases from V and 8 bases from J; bases unmatched to any gene: 2. The CDR3 DNA reads as TGTGCCAGCAGTTTAGCGGGAGGAGATGAGCAGTTCTTC. It encodes CASSLAGGDEQFF.

The chain combines TRBV5-1 with TRBJ1-5; D unresolved. The CDR3 is 13 amino acids. The germline V gene encodes CDR1 SGHRS and CDR2 YFSETQ. V was shortened by 0 bases and J by 7 bases, with 8 bases between the two germline ends. The CDR3 DNA reads as TGCGCCAGCAGCTTGGGACTCCTACAGCCCCAGCATTTT. Its protein is CASSLGLLQPQHF.

This chain uses TRBV30 with TRBJ2-7; 7 bases match TRBD1. CDR3 length equals 13 residues. Germline-derived CDR1 and CDR2 are GTSNPN and SVGIG (reference sequence). V was clipped by 4 bases and J by 2 bases; unmatched bases: 5. In DNA form, the CDR3 reads TGTGCCTGGATCCGGGACAGTACCTACGAGCAGTACTTC. This translates into CAWIRDSTYEQYF.

This chain joins TRBV2 and TRBJ2-3; 7 nucleotides align to TRBD2. The V gene's germline CDR1 is SNHLY and CDR2 FYNNEI. V was clipped by 7 bases and J by 6 bases; unmatched bases: 10. The CDR3 has 14 amino acids. The CDR3 loop is CASKSGEGTDTQYF. CDR3 bases: TGTGCCAGCAAGTCGGGGGAGGGGACGGATACGCAGTATTTT. The full variable domain, its missing parts supplied by reference TRBV2 and TRBJ2-3, is EPEVTQTPSHQVTQMGQEVILRCVPISNHLYFYWYRQILGQKVEFLVSFYNNEISEKSEIFDDQFSVERPDGSNFTLKIRSTKLEDSAMYFCASKSGEGTDTQYFGPGTRLTVL.

V and J are TRBV5-8 and TRBJ2-3, with TRBD2 identical over 12 bases. The V and J ends lost 0 bases and 0 bases, in that order; junction bases with no gene match: 5. CDR1 is SGHTS and CDR2 is YDEGEE in the germline V gene. The CDR3 runs 18 residues. CDR3 DNA: TGTGCCAGCAGCTTGGGTGCACTAGCGGGAGGCAGCACAGATACGCAGTATTTT. Its protein product is CASSLGALAGGSTDTQYF.

The chain couples TRBV7-3 to TRBJ1-2; tentatively, D is TRBD1 (6 bases). CDR3 size: 13 residues. Germline CDR1 SGHTA, CDR2 FQGTGA. Trimming pared 1 base from V and 6 bases from J, leaving 9 bases between. CDR3 nucleotide sequence: TGTGCCAGCAGCTTAAACCCAGGGGATGGCTACACCTTC. The encoded protein is CASSLNPGDGYTF.